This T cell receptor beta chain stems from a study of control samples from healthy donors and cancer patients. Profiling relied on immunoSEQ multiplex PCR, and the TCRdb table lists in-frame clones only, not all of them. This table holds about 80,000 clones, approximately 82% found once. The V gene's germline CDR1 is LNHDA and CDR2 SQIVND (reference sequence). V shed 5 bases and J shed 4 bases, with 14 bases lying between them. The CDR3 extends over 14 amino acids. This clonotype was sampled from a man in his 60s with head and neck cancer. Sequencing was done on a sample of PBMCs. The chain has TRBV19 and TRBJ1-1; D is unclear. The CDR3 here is CASSSGVGSTEAFF. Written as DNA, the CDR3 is TGTGCCAGTAGTTCCGGGGTTGGGAGCACTGAAGCTTTCTTT. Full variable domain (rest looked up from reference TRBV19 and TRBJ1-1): DGGITQSPKYLFRKEGQNVTLSCEQNLNHDAMYWYRQDPGQGLRLIYYSQIVNDFQKGDIAEGYSVSREKKESFPLTVTSAQKNPTAFYLCASSSGVGSTEAFFGQGTRLTVV.